This T cell receptor beta chain is drawn from a study of shared clonotypes between healthy human individuals. Germline values: CDR1 SGHVS, CDR2 FQNEAQ. Trimming stripped 3 bases from V and 1 base from J, with 9 bases between. This CDR3 is built from 14 residues. CD45RO negativity and positive selection for CCR7 defined naive CD8 cells, a population that excluded terminally differentiated effector memory CD45RA+ cells. Sequencing was performed with immunoSEQ multiplex PCR; in TCRdb, only in-frame clones are kept and a portion is missing. Here the sample spans nearly 2 million clones, approximately 94% being singletons.

The receptor's source is a man aged 18 to 30 in good health. The sequenced sample was naive CD8+ T cells sorted from blood. The gene calls are TRBV7-8 and TRBJ1-1, with unresolved D. In DNA, the CDR3 is TGTGCCAGCAGCTTCCCGGAGGGGAACACTGAAGCTTTCTTT. This encodes CASSFPEGNTEAFF. Full variable domain (missing parts from reference TRBV7-8 and TRBJ1-1): GAGVSQSPRYKVAKRGQDVALRCDPISGHVSLFWYQQALGQGPEFLTYFQNEAQLDKSGLPSDRFFAERPEGSVSTLKIQRTQQEDSAVYLCASSFPEGNTEAFFGQGTRLTVV.